This T cell receptor (beta chain) originates from a study of shared clonotypes between healthy human individuals. Study outcomes and limitations: Non-shared clonotypes had lower generation probabilities than clonotypes shared by all four sorted-subset donors.

Of note for this clone: The antigen remains undetermined.

The authors distributed each subset's genomic DNA evenly over several immunoSEQ plates. Assay: immunoSEQ multiplex PCR; the TCRdb copy retains only in-frame clones and omits some. This sample yields about 1 million clones, of which more than 60% are seen a single time; 1.5% belongs to the top ten. V lost 5 bases, J lost 8 bases, and 10 bases stayed unmatched. Germline values: CDR1 SEHNR, CDR2 FQNEAQ (reference sequence). The CDR3 spans 16 residues. This receptor was obtained from a man in his late teens or twenties in good health. The chain is built from TRBV7-9 and TRBJ2-1; TRBD2 matches 12 bases. Sequencing input: memory CD4+ T cells sorted from blood. Indicated subset: CD45RA-negative fraction. The CDR3 bases are TGTGCCAGCAGCCGACTAGCGGGAGAGGGGAGAGATGAGCAGTTCTTC. This sequence encodes CASSRLAGEGRDEQFF.